The 3 T cell receptor beta chains given below trace back to one sample, sequenced in a study of a mutant IDH1 vaccine in newly diagnosed glioma. Produced via immunoSEQ multiplex PCR; TCRdb's table is partial and in-frame only. The table has around 63,000 clones, more than 85% seen once. Time point indicated: baseline, week 1 (first vaccination visit). Indicated treatment: pre-vaccination baseline after standard-of-care therapy. The starting material was PBMCs, obtained from a glioma patient treated with radiotherapy, temozolomide or both. The receptors were gathered from a man aged 50 or older with glioma.

The chain has TRBV5-1 and TRBJ2-7; 8 bases match TRBD1. CDR3 length: 14 amino acids. In germline, CDR1 is SGHRS, CDR2 YFSETQ. V was pared by 0 bases and J by 6 bases, with 5 bases of the junction left unmatched. The CDR3 DNA sequence: TGCGCCAGCAGCTTGGGGCAGGGGGCTCGCGAGCAGTACTTC. Translated, it gives CASSLGQGAREQYF. Based on the CDR3 plus reference TRBV5-1 and TRBJ2-7, the full variable domain is KAGVTQTPRYLIKTRGQQVTLSCSPISGHRSVSWYQQTPGQGLQFLFEYFSETQRNKGNFPGRFSGRQFSNSRSEMNVSTLELGDSALYLCASSLGQGAREQYFGPGTRLTVT.

CDR3 region: CASSVAGGLDTEAFF. The CDR3 DNA reads as TGTGCCAGCAGCGTAGCTGGGGGGTTGGACACTGAAGCTTTCTTT. The chain uses TRBV9 and TRBJ1-1; TRBD1 is a possible D gene (5 bases). CDR1 SGDLS and CDR2 YYNGEE come from the germline V gene. There are 15 residues in the CDR3. The V end lost 0 bases, the J end lost 3 bases, and 12 bases lay between the germline ends.

The chain is built from TRBV27 and TRBJ1-5; possible D gene TRBD1, 5 bases. This CDR3 has 14 residues. Trimming took off 4 bases at V and 3 bases at J, with 10 bases between the two ends. CDR1 is MNHEY and CDR2 is SMNVEV in the germline V gene (reference sequence). CDR3 protein: CASSSDSYNQPQHF. The CDR3 coding sequence is TGTGCCAGCAGTTCCGACAGCTACAATCAGCCCCAGCATTTT.